This T cell receptor beta chain was identified in a study of cytomegalovirus exposure and HLA in healthy donors. Whole-study results and caveats: The study designated around 150 TCR beta chains cytomegalovirus-associated.

Only in-frame clones appear in the TCRdb table, and some are missing; sequencing was by immunoSEQ multiplex PCR. The sample includes about 140,000 clones, 84% of them seen just once. The germline V gene has CDR1 SGHTA and CDR2 FQGNSA. V lost 1 base, J lost 8 bases, and 4 bases stayed unmatched. The CDR3 is 14 amino acids. This clone was counted only a few times. What it binds is not known. The donors formed part of the roughly 120-subject validation cohort, distinct from the roughly 730-subject first cohort. The V call is TRBV7-2, the J call TRBJ1-2, with 10 bases identical to TRBD1. Input material: PBMCs. The source of this sequence is a woman younger than 45 in good health and CMV-seronegative. The CDR3 here is CASSLGQGAMGYTF. The CDR3 nucleotides are TGTGCCAGCAGCTTAGGACAGGGGGCCATGGGCTACACCTTC.